Below are 25 T cell receptor beta chains sequenced from a single sample in a study of T cells in Graves' hyperthyroidism and ophthalmopathy. RNA transcripts served as the template for amplifying TCR beta CDR3 regions. The HTBI primer set drove a first-round RT-PCR of the TCR CDR3. TCRdb re-derived calls from the multiplex PCR reads in MiXCR, one entry per CDR3 protein. The sample has approximately 400,000 distinct CDR3 sequences; 15% to 19% are singletons. Sequenced material: blood. The receptor source for this set is a young woman with Graves' hyperthyroidism that later progressed to Graves' ophthalmopathy.

This clonotype was seen more than once but under ten times. The gene calls are TRBV24-1 and TRBJ1-2; D gene unclear. This CDR3 has 14 amino acids. The V gene's germline CDR1 is KGHDR and CDR2 SFDVKD. Between the trimmed V and J ends, which lost 5 bases and 5 bases, there was a span of 14 bases. The CDR3 nucleotides read TGTGCCACCAGTGGCCCCTATGTTGGATATGGCTACACCTTC. Translating it yields CATSGPYVGYGYTF.

In its sample, this clonotype was seen many times. CDR3 nucleotide sequence: TGTGCCAGCACCCCACGCCGCGGGAGCTACAATGAGCAGTTCTTC. Its protein product is CASTPRRGSYNEQFF. The genes are TRBV7-9 and TRBJ2-1, with 7 bases aligning to TRBD2. The J segment lost 3 bases and the V segment lost 7 bases, leaving 9 bases of the junction unmatched. CDR1 and CDR2 from the germline V gene are SEHNR and FQNEAQ (reference sequence). This CDR3 has 15 amino acids.

The V gene is TRBV5-1, the J gene TRBJ2-1, with 13 bases lining up with TRBD2. The CDR3 runs to 16 residues. Germline CDR1 reads SGHRS; CDR2 reads YFSETQ. The V gene end was trimmed by 7 bases and the J gene end by 10 bases; junction bases not matched to a gene: 14. The CDR3 is CASGSGLLAGGGEQFF. The CDR3, as DNA: TGCGCCAGCGGCTCCGGCTTACTAGCGGGAGGGGGGGAGCAGTTCTTC.

V gene TRBV6-1 combines with J gene TRBJ2-7; 12 bases agree with TRBD1. The CDR3 is made up of 16 amino acids. V dropped 6 bases and J dropped 4; count of bases not matched to a gene: 10. The germline CDR1 and CDR2 sequences are MNHNS and SASEGT. For the CDR3, the DNA is TGTGCCAGCAGGGGACAGGGGGCGCCCCCCCCATACGAGCAGTACTTC. It encodes CASRGQGAPPPYEQYF.

This clonotype was counted at least ten times. This chain connects TRBV20-1 to TRBJ2-3; no clear D gene. Trimming took 6 bases from V and 2 from J, leaving 9 bases between them. Germline lookup yields CDR1 DFQATT and CDR2 SNEGSKA (reference sequence). The CDR3 covers 12 residues. CDR3 residues: CSASKNTDTQYF. The CDR3 DNA follows: TGCAGTGCCAGCAAGAACACAGATACGCAGTATTTT.

This clonotype has ten or more counts. This chain uses TRBV7-8 with TRBJ1-6; D ambiguous. V was shortened by 4 bases and J by 6 bases, with 13 bases between the two germline ends. This CDR3 comprises 15 residues. Germline values: CDR1 SGHVS, CDR2 FQNEAQ. Written as DNA, the CDR3 is TGTGCCAGCAGCTCCTCGGGGTCACTTAATTCACCCCTCCACTTT. This sequence encodes CASSSSGSLNSPLHF.

V is TRBV29-1 and J is TRBJ2-5, with D perhaps assigned TRBD1 or TRBD2 (5 bases each). The CDR3 has 14 amino acids. The germline gives CDR1 SQVTM, CDR2 ANQGSEA. Trimming left V 7 bases short and J 5 bases short, with 20 bases between. DNA for the CDR3: TGCAGCGCCCCCCTGAGGGGAGTGGACGAGACCCAGTACTTC. Translating gives CSAPLRGVDETQYF. Looking up the rest from reference TRBV29-1 and TRBJ2-5 gives the full variable domain: SAVISQKPSRDICQRGTSLTIQCQVDSQVTMMFWYRQQPGQSLTLIATANQGSEATYESGFVIDKFPISRPNLTFSTLTVSNMSPEDSSIYLCSAPLRGVDETQYFGPGTRLLVL.

In this sample, this clonotype turned up many times. This chain links TRBV3-1 with TRBJ2-7; D is ambiguous. V lost 4 bases, J lost 7 bases, and 14 bases lay in between. The CDR3 spans 13 residues. Germline CDR1 is LGHDT and CDR2 is YNNKEL (reference sequence). The chain's CDR3 is CASSPHTTGEQYF. Here the CDR3 DNA reads TGTGCCAGCAGCCCCCACACCACCGGGGAGCAGTACTTC.

Many counts were recorded for this clonotype. The chain has TRBV25-1 and TRBJ2-7, with TRBD2 matching over 10 bases. V was pared by 6 bases and J by 2 bases, with 10 bases of the junction left unmatched. Germline V CDR1 and CDR2: MGHDK, SYGVNS. The CDR3 has 16 residues. The CDR3 protein is CASRGGGLAATYEQYF. CDR3 DNA: TGTGCCAGCAGGGGGGGAGGACTAGCGGCAACCTACGAGCAGTACTTC.

This clonotype was recorded at least ten times. The chain has TRBV28 and TRBJ1-5; TRBD1 matches 11 bases. The V gene's germline CDR1 is MDHEN and CDR2 SYDVKM. J was trimmed by 3 bases and V by 6 bases; bases with no gene match: 16. The CDR3 covers 19 residues. The CDR3 coding sequence is TGTGCCAGCAGCCTCGGAAGGACAGGGGGCCCTATTAACAATCAGCCCCAGCATTTT. Translated: CASSLGRTGGPINNQPQHF.

As to this clonotype: This clone may be a read error of a much larger clone one base away. The gene calls are TRBV28 and TRBJ2-3, with no clear D. Trimming took off 5 bases at V and 10 bases at J, with 10 bases between the two ends. Germline values: CDR1 MDHEN, CDR2 SYDVKM. The CDR3 loop spans 11 amino acids. CDR3 sequence reads: CASSGKYAQYF. In nucleotides, the CDR3 is TGTGCCAGCAGTGGTAAATATGCGCAGTATTTT.

About this clonotype: A much larger clone lies a single base off, so this may be a read error. The CDR3 ends on some other residue instead of the conserved phenylalanine or tryptophan, so this is likely a read error. The genes are TRBV10-3 and TRBJ2-3; TRBD2 agrees at 8 bases. Germline loops: CDR1 ENHRY, CDR2 SYGVKD. V lost 6 bases, J lost 2 bases, and 7 bases stayed unmatched. This CDR3 contains 15 residues. CDR3 DNA: TGTGCCATCAGAAAGGCGGGAGGCACCACAGATACGCAGTATCTT. This encodes CAIRKAGGTTDTQYL.

This clonotype showed up many times. V and J are TRBV4-1 and TRBJ2-7; no clear D gene. Germline V gene lookup returns CDR1 MGHRA and CDR2 YSYEKL. The V end lost 0 bases, the J end lost 6 bases, and 9 bases lay between the germline ends. This CDR3 is built from 13 residues. The CDR3 sequence is CASSQESGVEQYF. The CDR3 nucleotides are TGCGCCAGCAGCCAAGAATCAGGCGTCGAGCAGTACTTC.

This clonotype was seen repeatedly, ten times or more. As DNA, the CDR3 is TGTGCCAGCAGCCAAGCTGGGGAAGGCTACACCTTC. Protein product: CASSQAGEGYTF. V usage is TRBV3-1 and J usage is TRBJ1-2, with unresolved D. The germline V and J ends were trimmed by 1 base and 8 bases, with 8 bases remaining between them. Germline V gives CDR1 LGHDT, CDR2 YNNKEL (reference sequence). The CDR3 has 12 amino acids.

The chain links TRBV20-1 to TRBJ2-5; 8 nucleotides align to TRBD2. The CDR3 has 15 residues. CDR1 is DFQATT, CDR2 SNEGSKA, per germline (reference sequence). Trimming cost V 5 bases and J 5 bases; bases outside gene matches: 13. The CDR3 reads CSAAWRTSLHETQYF. The CDR3 DNA sequence: TGCAGTGCTGCCTGGAGGACTAGCCTACATGAGACCCAGTACTTC.

A few counts support this clonotype. One end of the junction varies from germline; a read error may be responsible. This rearrangement joins TRBV30 to TRBJ2-1; D not certain. Germline loops: CDR1 GTSNPN, CDR2 SVGIG (reference sequence). This CDR3 has 15 residues. The CDR3 reads CAWSVGAVSCNEQFF. CDR3 sequence (DNA): TGTGCCTGGAGTGTGGGCGCCGTCTCCTGCAATGAGCAGTTCTTC.

This clonotype was counted at least ten times. V is TRBV2 and J is TRBJ2-7; a weak D match, TRBD1 (5 bases). From germline, CDR1 is SNHLY and CDR2 FYNNEI. V lost 1 base to trimming and J lost 2 bases, with 6 bases between them. This CDR3 is built from 13 residues. CDR3 nucleotide sequence: TGTGCCAGCAGTGAAGGGGGCACCTACGAGCAGTACTTC. Amino acids: CASSEGGTYEQYF.

This sequence joins TRBV5-1 and TRBJ1-1; 8 nucleotides match TRBD1. The ends lost 1 base at V and 3 bases at J; junction bases unmatched: 2. Looked up from germline, CDR1 is SGHRS and CDR2 is YFSETQ. The length of the CDR3 is 14 residues. The CDR3 coding sequence is TGCGCCAGCAGCTTGTCACAGGGGGACACTGAAGCTTTCTTT. Amino acids: CASSLSQGDTEAFF.

This clonotype was observed at least ten times. This sequence joins TRBV7-9 and TRBJ2-7, with TRBD2 matching over 15 bases. The V and J ends lost 4 bases and 3 bases, in that order; junction bases with no gene match: 7. Germline loops: CDR1 SEHNR, CDR2 FQNEAQ (reference sequence). The CDR3 runs to 17 residues. The CDR3 loop is CASSSRTSGRESYEQYF. The CDR3, as DNA: TGTGCCAGCAGCTCTAGGACTAGCGGGAGGGAAAGCTACGAGCAGTACTTC.

This clonotype was seen a few times. The rearrangement joins TRBV12-3 or TRBV12-4 to TRBJ2-2; 9 bases map to TRBD2. With V trimmed by 1 base and J by 2 bases, 5 bases remained unmatched. CDR3 length: 17 amino acids. As DNA, the CDR3 is TGTGCCAGCAGTTTAGTAGGCGGGAGGGTAAACACCGGGGAGCTGTTTTTT. Protein product: CASSLVGGRVNTGELFF.

This clonotype was recorded at least ten times. The J gene is TRBJ2-7, the V gene TRBV7-8; D remains unclear. The CDR3 is 14 amino acids. CDR1 and CDR2 from the germline V gene are SGHVS and FQNEAQ. The V end lost 1 base, the J end lost 7 bases, and 14 bases lay between the germline ends. CDR3 protein: CASSLEGSRVEQYF. In nucleotides, the CDR3 is TGTGCCAGCAGCTTAGAGGGTAGTCGGGTTGAGCAGTACTTC.

This clonotype occurred many times. This sequence joins TRBV28 and TRBJ2-7; D uncertain. Between the trimmed V and J ends, which lost 6 bases and 6 bases, there was a span of 15 bases. Looked up from germline, CDR1 is MDHEN and CDR2 is SYDVKM. CDR3 length equals 13 residues. The CDR3 region is CASRSPGTSEQYF. The CDR3 bases are TGTGCCAGCAGAAGCCCGGGTACGTCCGAGCAGTACTTC.

There are many counts of this clonotype. The rearrangement uses TRBV28 and TRBJ1-1; D gene unclear. Germline CDR1 is MDHEN and CDR2 is SYDVKM. This CDR3 spans 14 amino acids. Trimming took off 1 base at V and 1 base at J, with 7 bases between the two ends. The CDR3 DNA sequence: TGTGCCAGCAGTTTATTTCGGGGGAACACTGAAGCTTTCTTT. The encoded protein is CASSLFRGNTEAFF.

The chain combines TRBV6-6 with TRBJ1-3; no reliable D call. Germline V gene data show CDR1 as MNHNY and CDR2 as SVGAGI (reference sequence). V was shortened by 0 bases and J by 0 bases, with 9 bases between the two germline ends. The CDR3 has 16 residues. CDR3 nucleotide sequence: TGTGCCAGCAGTTACTCAAGGTCCTACTCTGGAAACACCATATATTTT. Protein: CASSYSRSYSGNTIYF.

This clonotype was counted a few times. V gene TRBV10-2 combines with J gene TRBJ1-2; D gene ambiguous. Germline V gives CDR1 WSHSY, CDR2 SAAADI. Trimming cost V 3 bases and J 5 bases, with 16 bases left between them. The length of the CDR3 is 15 residues. The DNA of the CDR3 is TGCGCCAGCAGTGAAGAGTACCCTCCGGGATATGGCTACACCTTC. Translating gives CASSEEYPPGYGYTF.